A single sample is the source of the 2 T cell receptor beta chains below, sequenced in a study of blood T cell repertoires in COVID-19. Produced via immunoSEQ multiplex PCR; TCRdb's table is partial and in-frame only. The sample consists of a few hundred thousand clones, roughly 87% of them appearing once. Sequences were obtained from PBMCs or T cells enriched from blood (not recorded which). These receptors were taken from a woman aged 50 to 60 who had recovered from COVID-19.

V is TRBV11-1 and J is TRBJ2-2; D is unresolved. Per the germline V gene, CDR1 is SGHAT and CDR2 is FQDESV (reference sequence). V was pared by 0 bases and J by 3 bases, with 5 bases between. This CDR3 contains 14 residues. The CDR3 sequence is CASSLAYYTGELFF. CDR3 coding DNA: TGTGCCAGCAGCTTAGCCTATTACACCGGGGAGCTGTTTTTT.

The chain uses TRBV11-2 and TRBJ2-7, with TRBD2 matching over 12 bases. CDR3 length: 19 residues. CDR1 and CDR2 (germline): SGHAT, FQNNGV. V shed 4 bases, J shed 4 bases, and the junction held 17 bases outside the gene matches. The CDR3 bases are TGTGCCAGCAGCTACCAGCTAGCGGGAGGGTTTAGCCAGCCATACGAGCAGTACTTC. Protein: CASSYQLAGGFSQPYEQYF. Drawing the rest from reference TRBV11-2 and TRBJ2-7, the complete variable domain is EAGVAQSPRYKIIEKRQSVAFWCNPISGHATLYWYQQILGQGPKLLIQFQNNGVVDDSQLPKDRFSAERLKGVDSTLKIQPAKLEDSAVYLCASSYQLAGGFSQPYEQYFGPGTRLTVT.